The following is a T cell receptor (beta chain) sequence with its context. Its antigen specificity is not known. No base quality information exists; no much larger clone differs at one position. This specimen belongs to a study of cytomegalovirus exposure and HLA in healthy donors (dated by TCRdb to the late 2010s). In the study overall: In an earlier analysis of approximately 500 of the donors, around 300 Gb of sequence data and 100 million or so unique TCR beta sequences from 180 million or so T cells were reported. All discovery cohort repertoires had been generated on a single sequencing platform. A later analysis re-analyzed previously published TCR beta repertoires from approximately 700 donors and added high-resolution HLA genotyping to study TCR occurrence patterns. The T cell repertoires of under 750 subjects were profiled by immunosequencing and related to cytomegalovirus serostatus. Rather than using new phenotypic data, the later analysis identified candidate immune exposures from TCR beta sequences and from how often those sequences occurred across donors. Four to six DR-DQ haplotypes were handled as single units for association and clustering, since linkage in the cohort was strong. In an earlier analysis of 587 of the donors, high-throughput TCR beta sequencing was used to judge whether each TCR beta V gene segment behaved as functional or pseudogenic. A later genetic analysis used genome-wide SNP genotypes for about 60% of the 666 donors, treating that subset as a discovery cohort. Among the roughly 390 genotyped donors, 75% to 90% belonged to the genetic ancestry cluster associated with self-reported Caucasian donors. Donor age, sex, ethnicity and CMV serostatus were compiled together with the repertoire data. About 280 gigabases of sequencing data and tens of millions of unique TCR sequences were included in an early release covering 550 to 650 HLA-typed donors. Besides the first cohort of about 730 subjects, a separate validation cohort made up of some 110 different subjects was used. The number of donors typed differed by locus, with roughly 620-630 for A, B, C, DRB1 and DQB1, around 500 for DQA1, 600 to 610 for DPA1, and some 450 for DPB1. The study aimed to test whether signatures of past pathogen exposure could be identified by cataloging public T cell receptors. Among 300 to 500 genotyped donors of the cohort, an average of around 250,000 unique TCR beta nucleotide sequences was sequenced per donor, of which about 18% were non-productive. Class I and class II HLA loci were covered by the typing at four-digit resolution. The study combined high-throughput TCR immunosequencing, statistical association of individual TCRs with disease status, and machine learning to predict cytomegalovirus infection status.

Paper-wide results and their limitations: At a false discovery rate of 0.05, a later analysis linked approximately 18,000 TCR beta sequences to specific HLA alleles. According to a later genetic analysis, donors in an Asian-associated ancestry cluster had fewer N-insertions in productive TCRs than the approximately 650-donor mean. Linkage disequilibrium might explain the correlated functional status among segregating V segments, but an unknown experimental factor could not be excluded. Roughly 15 rarely observed V segments, including chromosome 9 orphons, were excluded from the earlier analysis of several hundred of the donors because counts were too low. A further reported finding was that TCR beta sequences accurately predicted the HLA-A and HLA-B alleles for most subjects in the first cohort. In a later analysis, HLA-associated TCR beta chains were found to be more clonally expanded and to have lower generation probabilities than equally common non-associated chains. Roughly uniform sequencing depth across donors was assumed in presence/absence analyses, although this assumption may not hold. CMV serostatus was the only immune exposure information available for the cohort. The sequencing pipeline was judged likely to have produced a cluster of highly shared sequence variants as a technical artifact. Broadly in line with IMGT annotations, most TCR beta V segments showed up in productive rearrangements about 87% or about 30% of the time in an earlier analysis of around 550 of the donors. In a later genetic analysis, a missense DCLRE1C variant was associated with V-gene and J-gene trimming of TCR beta chains, and the association was replicated in an independent cohort. Only TCR beta chains were sequenced in this cohort, and the absence of alpha or paired-chain data limited detectable features. According to the authors, the approach could potentially be generalized to other disease states and immunological phenotypes. Cytomegalovirus status was reported to be diagnosed by the classifier with high specificity and sensitivity in both the original and validation cohorts. Several of the top co-occurrence clusters appeared to be linked to parvovirus B19, influenza, CMV and Epstein-Barr virus, according to a later analysis. A total of some 180 TCR beta chains were listed by the study as associated with cytomegalovirus. The 87-base-pair reads could not distinguish some IMGT-functional V segments, including TRBV6-2 and TRBV6-3, so those segments were excluded. According to a later analysis, TCR association rates differed among HLA loci, with DRB1 alleles showing the most associated TCRs and HLA-C alleles showing the fewest. Most CMV-associated TCR beta chains appeared to be HLA-restricted in a later analysis, and the HLA associations seemed to be driven largely by CMV exposure. While some public TCRs were present in many individuals, most TCR sequences turned up only very rarely across donors. A few of the identified cytomegalovirus-associated TCR beta chains were confirmed in vitro to be specific for cytomegalovirus antigens. When HLA alleles, especially DR and DQ, strongly co-occurred, TCR associations were difficult to assign to individual alleles. Because some donors lacked HLA typing at each locus, the association tests relied only on the typed subset.

In total, more than 500 healthy bone marrow donors made up the cohort. Cohort members were all nominally healthy when sampled, although unrecorded immune exposures were likely present. The donor was CMV seropositive and belonged to the group of a few hundred seropositive cohort members. A peripheral blood sample was collected from each donor, and TCR beta sequencing was performed on peripheral blood mononuclear cells. Genomic DNA extraction from the blood cell samples was performed with the Qiagen DNeasy Blood Extraction Kit. Counted from cysteine to phenylalanine, this CDR3 has 14 amino acids. Only the CDR3 DNA is retained, 42 bases long and in frame from the first base. CDR1 is given as SGDLS and CDR2 as YYNGEE, both from the germline V gene. V sheds 4 bases and J sheds 6 bases, leaving 16 bases between their ends. Library creation used the immunoSEQ multiplex PCR assay. The multiplex PCR relied on a mix of 60 forward primers for TCR Vbeta segments and 13 reverse primers for TCR Jbeta segments. Amplification of the CDR3 region of rearranged TCR beta genes was performed with a multiplex PCR assay on genomic DNA. The Illumina HiSeq System was used to sequence the amplified TCR beta libraries as 87-base-pair reads. Per the original workflow: Across the 600 to 700 repertoires, a later analysis counted some 81 million unique TCR beta chains, 8.5 million to 12 million of which were shared by at least two donors. Raw reads were error-corrected and collapsed into unique sequences by a nearest-neighbor algorithm in which closely related sequences were merged to remove PCR and sequencing errors. CDR3 sequences were aligned to IMGT reference sequences to assign V, D and J gene segments. For a sequence to be retained, at least a six-nucleotide match to both a V gene segment and a J gene segment was required. Rearrangements were classified as productive when the CDR3 lacked stop codons and remained in frame with V and J, and all other rearrangements were classified as non-productive. CDR3 was defined according to IMGT convention as the region running from the second conserved V-encoded cysteine to the conserved J-encoded phenylalanine. The earlier analysis of some 540 of the donors excluded any sequence lacking an unambiguous match to a single V gene segment. An earlier analysis of over 450 of the donors classified V segments as functional when productive rearrangements were above 56.7% and as segregating when the standard deviation between donors was above 5%. A statistical classification framework was built to diagnose cytomegalovirus status from the catalog of TCR beta chain sequences. A later analysis assigned V and J genes by comparing TCR nucleotide sequences with IMGT/GENE-DB human TR gene sequences. In a later analysis, CDR3 sequences and most-parsimonious VDJ recombination scenarios were assigned using the TCRdist pipeline. A later analysis defined each TCR beta chain by its CDR3 amino acid sequence plus V-gene family, and excluded reads lacking a unique V-gene family. A later analysis removed 600 or so highly shared, low-generation-probability nucleotide sequences to deal with suspected cross-contamination and a sequencing artifact. A later analysis calculated a clonal expansion index for each public chain from normalized within-repertoire ranks of inferred template counts. In a later analysis, generation probabilities were computed with a VDJ recombination model fitted to out-of-frame rearrangements, and the resulting probabilities were checked against IGoR. In a later analysis, TCR-TCR, TCR-HLA and TCR-CMV co-occurrence was scored with hypergeometric tests, and a repertoire-size bias correction was applied to TCR pairs. A later analysis estimated false discovery rates by permuting HLA or CMV assignments 20 times. A later analysis grouped co-occurring TCRs with DBSCAN, adding TCRdist sequence similarity when clustering within HLA-allele-positive subsets. For co-occurrence clustering, repertoires with fewer than 30,000 or more than 120,000 public chains were excluded, along with five repertoires with anomalous nucleotide sharing. What TCRdb holds here is the immuneACCESS table cut down to in-frame rearrangements. Part of the clones is not present; checked against another copy, under half of the missing clones reflect an unresolved V gene, and the others are unexplained. D and trimming were read from the DNA, whereas the V and J calls and clone size are those reported in that table. The sample table lists 190,000 or so clones, around 83% of them with a count of one. The ten largest clones add up to roughly 10% of the sample.

The clonotype comes from a woman aged 50 to 60 in good health and CMV-seropositive. This chain joins TRBV9 to TRBJ1-2; TRBD1 could be the D gene, as 5 bases match. Source material: PBMCs. The DNA reads as follows: TGTGCCAGCAGCTCCGTCTGGCTAGGGGATGGCTACACCTTC. The translation is CASSSVWLGDGYTF.